This TCR beta chain originates from a study of PD-L1 blockade in urothelial cancer. General study results and limits: Greater numbers of tumor-infiltrating T lymphocytes were seen among patients with durable benefit.

FFPE tumor DNA was quantified using amplified housekeeping genes. Sequenced by immunoSEQ multiplex PCR; TCRdb stores in-frame clones only, minus some. This sample has about 32,000 clones; 36% occur once, and the top ten carry more than 8.5%. The V gene's germline CDR1 is KGHSH and CDR2 LQKENI. V dropped 3 bases and J dropped 0 bases, with 2 bases sitting between them. The CDR3 spans 13 residues. As for this clone: The antigen is unknown.

The genes are TRBV18 and TRBJ1-4; D ambiguous. This clonotype was obtained from a man between 60 and 75 years old with urothelial cancer. The source material was tumor tissue, sampled before atezolizumab (anti-PD-L1) treatment. The chain's CDR3 is CASSPTTNEKLFF. CDR3 DNA sequence: TGTGCCAGCTCACCGACAACTAATGAAAAACTGTTTTTT.